Listed below are T cell receptor beta chains from one sample, sequenced in a study of molecular identifiers for immune sequencing clone quantification. TCRdb itself ran the PCR reads through MiXCR, one entry per CDR3 protein. The data contain 300,000 to 400,000 distinct CDR3 sequences, about 23% of them singletons. The sample consisted of naive CD8+ T cells from blood, with Jurkat cell RNA spiked in. All receptors derive from a human donor in good health. Some libraries in this study had Jurkat cell RNA spiked in. The CDR3 runs from the conserved cysteine through the conserved F or W. Each record gives: D gene, J gene, V gene, clone size, CDR3 protein, CDR3 DNA. D genes are given only for firm matches. Only some rows state a clone size, as once, few, many or a class for expanded clones.

. | TRBJ1-5 | TRBV19 | . | CASSIGLGLGGNQPRHF | TGTGCCAGTAGTATTGGACTCGGTTTGGGGGGCAATCAGCCCCGGCATTTT
TRBD2 | TRBJ2-2 | TRBV19 | . | CASDPGSGEPFF | TGTGCCAGTGATCCCGGGAGCGGGGAGCCGTTTTTT
. | TRBJ1-1 | TRBV13 | many | CASSSMSSNTEAFF | TGTGCCAGCAGCTCCATGTCCTCGAACACTGAAGCTTTCTTT
. | TRBJ2-2 | TRBV20-1 | few | CSATGGGLTVTGELFF | TGCAGTGCGACCGGGGGAGGACTCACGGTCACCGGGGAGCTGTTTTTT
TRBD1 | TRBJ2-7 | TRBV6-2/TRBV6-3 | few | CASSYGKAGTGHYEQYF | TGTGCCAGCAGTTACGGGAAAGCCGGGACAGGGCACTACGAGCAGTACTTC
. | TRBJ2-3 | TRBV12-3/TRBV12-4 | . | CASSFSDSTLTDTQYF | TGTGCCAGCAGTTTCTCGGACAGTACTCTCACAGATACGCAGTATTTT
. | TRBJ1-2 | TRBV11-2 | few | CASSLDSGWFGYTF | TGTGCCAGCAGCTTAGATAGTGGTTGGTTTGGCTACACCTTC
TRBD1 | TRBJ1-1 | TRBV6-2/TRBV6-3 | . | CASSYNRGTEAFF | TGTGCCAGCAGTTACAACAGGGGCACTGAAGCTTTCTTT
. | TRBJ1-1 | TRBV7-9 | many | CASSSITEAFF | TGTGCCAGCAGCTCAATTACTGAAGCTTTCTTT
. | TRBJ1-5 | TRBV6-2/TRBV6-3 | few | CASSYLTPQPQHF | TGTGCCAGCAGTTACCTGACCCCTCAGCCCCAGCATTTT
. | TRBJ2-7 | TRBV20-1 | . | CSARELRGALYVQYF | TGCAGTGCTAGAGAGCTCCGGGGGGCCCTGTACGTGCAGTACTTC
. | TRBJ2-3 | TRBV15 | few | CATSRLREGADTQYF | TGTGCCACCAGCAGATTGAGGGAGGGGGCAGATACGCAGTATTTT
TRBD1 | TRBJ2-7 | TRBV20-1 | many | CSARPTGVEQYF | TGCAGTGCTAGACCTACAGGGGTCGAGCAGTACTTC
TRBD2 | TRBJ2-7 | TRBV6-5 | . | CASSSLPGTSGSGEQYF | TGTGCCAGCAGTTCCCTCCCCGGGACTAGCGGGAGCGGCGAGCAGTACTTC
TRBD2 | TRBJ2-3 | TRBV20-1 | many | CSADGLAGTDTQYF | TGCAGTGCCGATGGACTAGCGGGGACAGATACGCAGTATTTT
. | TRBJ1-1 | TRBV7-9 | many | CASSYGMNTEAFF | TGTGCCAGCAGTTACGGGATGAACACTGAAGCTTTCTTT
. | TRBJ1-2 | TRBV12-3/TRBV12-4 | . | CASSDISANYGYTF | TGTGCCAGCAGTGACATCTCTGCTAACTATGGCTACACCTTC
TRBD1 | TRBJ1-2 | TRBV10-3 | few | CAIRGIKTGVSDYTF | TGTGCCATCAGGGGGATCAAGACAGGGGTATCGGACTACACCTTC
. | TRBJ2-3 | TRBV5-4 | many | CASSDPLYSTDTQYF | TGTGCCAGCAGCGATCCCCTTTATAGCACAGATACGCAGTATTTT
. | TRBJ1-4 | TRBV9 | . | CASSVGGYDEKLFF | TGTGCCAGCAGCGTAGGAGGGTATGATGAAAAACTGTTTTTT
. | TRBJ2-6 | TRBV4-3 | few | CASSHHRDTGANVLTF | TGCGCCAGCAGCCATCACAGGGATACTGGGGCCAACGTCCTGACTTTC
TRBD1 | TRBJ1-3 | TRBV5-5 | . | CASSSTGLSGNTIYF | TGTGCCAGCAGCTCGACAGGGCTTTCGGGAAACACCATATATTTT
TRBD2 | TRBJ2-5 | TRBV5-1 | . | CARSLAGGGETQYF | TGCGCCCGCAGCTTGGCCGGGGGGGGAGAGACCCAGTACTTC
. | TRBJ1-1 | TRBV27 | . | CASSLWDTNTEAFF | TGTGCCAGCAGTTTATGGGACACGAACACTGAAGCTTTCTTT
. | TRBJ2-5 | TRBV11-2 | . | CASSLWQEPQYF | TGTGCCAGCAGCTTATGGCAAGAGCCCCAGTACTTC
. | TRBJ1-6 | TRBV6-1 | . | CASWNVQGSHLAINSPLHF | TGTGCCAGCTGGAATGTCCAGGGATCCCACTTAGCGATTAATTCACCCCTCCACTTT
. | TRBJ2-5 | TRBV5-1 | many | CASSLVEARQETQYF | TGCGCCAGCAGCTTGGTAGAGGCAAGGCAAGAGACCCAGTACTTC
. | TRBJ2-5 | TRBV20-1 | many | CSARDSGLWQQETQYF | TGCAGTGCTAGAGATTCTGGGCTGTGGCAGCAAGAGACCCAGTACTTC
. | TRBJ1-2 | TRBV25-1 | few | CASSELGYYGYTF | TGTGCCAGCAGTGAATTGGGCTACTATGGCTACACCTTC
. | TRBJ2-3 | TRBV3-1 | . | CASPPRPRTAPQYF | TGTGCCAGCCCTCCCCGGCCTCGCACCGCTCCGCAGTATTTT
. | TRBJ2-5 | TRBV24-1 | many | CATVEGAGQETQYF | TGTGCCACCGTGGAAGGGGCCGGTCAAGAGACCCAGTACTTC
. | TRBJ1-1 | TRBV4-2 | . | CASSQVVQSTEAFF | TGTGCCAGCAGCCAAGTTGTACAGAGCACTGAAGCTTTCTTT
. | TRBJ2-3 | TRBV5-8 | many | CASRPGVTQYF | TGTGCCAGCAGACCTGGGGTTACGCAGTATTTT
TRBD1 | TRBJ1-1 | TRBV7-9 | . | CATQGAFHTEAFF | TGTGCCACCCAGGGGGCTTTTCACACTGAAGCTTTCTTT
TRBD2 | TRBJ2-3 | TRBV20-1 | many | CSPGRPSTDTQYF | TGCAGTCCCGGGAGGCCCAGCACAGATACGCAGTATTTT
. | TRBJ1-2 | TRBV12-3/TRBV12-4 | many | CASSLGLSYNYGYTF | TGTGCCAGCAGTTTAGGGCTCAGCTACAACTATGGCTACACCTTC
TRBD1 | TRBJ1-5 | TRBV19 | few | CASTGGSGNQPQHF | TGTGCCAGTACAGGGGGAAGCGGCAATCAGCCCCAGCATTTT
. | TRBJ2-1 | TRBV13 | . | CSSSFRRIYNEQFF | TGTTCCAGCAGCTTTAGAAGGATCTACAATGAGCAGTTCTTC
TRBD1 | TRBJ1-1 | TRBV28 | few | CASSFRQGSSEAFF | TGTGCCAGCAGCTTTAGACAGGGTTCGTCTGAAGCTTTCTTT
. | TRBJ1-5 | TRBV28 | many | CASSPPGQFSNQPQHF | TGTGCCAGCAGCCCTCCCGGACAGTTTAGCAATCAGCCCCAGCATTTT